The rows below give T cell receptor beta chains drawn from one sample of a study of blood T cells in healthy people across ages. Via MiXCR, TCRdb re-called the 5' RACE reads, giving one row per CDR3 protein. The sample carries about 540,000 distinct CDR3 sequences, about 24% recorded once. The same specimen was also included in a second study, on T cells of mothers and their children.

The specimen sequenced was blood. The receptors originated from a boy younger than 18 in good health. Each CDR3 is given with its conserved first and last residue. The D gene is left open where the match is weak. Part of the rows lack a size; the others show once, few, many or a class for expanded clones.

V: TRBV7-9
D: .
size: .
J: TRBJ1-2
CDR3: CASSSRTDYDGYTF
DNA: TGTGCCAGCAGCAGCAGGACGGATTACGATGGCTACACCTTC

V: TRBV20-1
D: TRBD2
size: .
J: TRBJ2-1
CDR3: CSANQLAGVYNEQFF
DNA: TGCAGTGCTAACCAACTAGCGGGGGTGTACAATGAGCAGTTCTTC

V: TRBV4-3
D: .
size: many
J: TRBJ1-6
CDR3: CASSLSPPTARNSPLHF
DNA: TGCGCCAGCAGCCTGAGTCCTCCGACAGCACGCAATTCACCCCTCCACTTT

V: TRBV5-4
D: .
size: few
J: TRBJ2-5
CDR3: CASSETGSGETQYF
DNA: TGTGCCAGCAGTGAGACAGGCTCGGGGGAGACCCAGTACTTC

V: TRBV27
D: .
size: .
J: TRBJ1-1
CDR3: CASRGPMNTEAFF
DNA: TGTGCCAGCAGGGGCCCAATGAACACTGAAGCTTTCTTT

V: TRBV7-3
D: TRBD1
size: many
J: TRBJ2-3
CDR3: CASSFGQGGTDTQYF
DNA: TGTGCCAGCAGCTTCGGACAGGGAGGCACAGATACGCAGTATTTT

V: TRBV5-5
D: TRBD1
size: few
J: TRBJ1-6
CDR3: CASSLAQGAGIKSPLHF
DNA: TGTGCCAGCAGCTTGGCGCAGGGGGCCGGTATTAAGTCACCCCTCCACTTT

V: TRBV15
D: .
size: many
J: TRBJ1-1
CDR3: CATSRGPGGDTEAFF
DNA: TGTGCCACCAGCAGAGGGCCGGGGGGGGACACTGAAGCTTTCTTT

V: TRBV13
D: TRBD1
size: few
J: TRBJ1-2
CDR3: CASSLGGTAYGYTF
DNA: TGTGCCAGCAGCTTAGGCGGGACAGCCTATGGCTACACCTTC

V: TRBV29-1
D: .
size: few
J: TRBJ1-5
CDR3: CSVESGGQNTQHF
DNA: TGCAGCGTTGAATCCGGGGGGCAAAATACGCAGCATTTT

V: TRBV21-1
D: .
size: few
J: TRBJ1-2
CDR3: CASSKEGGYTF
DNA: TGTGCCAGCAGCAAAGAGGGAGGCTACACCTTC

V: TRBV7-2
D: TRBD2
size: .
J: TRBJ2-5
CDR3: CASSLGGGGPQETQYF
DNA: TGTGCCAGCAGCTTAGGTGGCGGGGGGCCCCAAGAGACCCAGTACTTC

V: TRBV4-3
D: TRBD1
size: .
J: TRBJ1-2
CDR3: CASSQEGDRANYGYTF
DNA: TGCGCCAGCAGCCAAGAAGGGGACAGGGCTAACTATGGCTACACCTTC

V: TRBV9
D: TRBD1
size: few
J: TRBJ2-7
CDR3: CASSVASGTAEQYF
DNA: TGTGCCAGCAGCGTAGCGTCCGGGACAGCCGAGCAGTACTTC

V: TRBV20-1
D: .
size: .
J: TRBJ2-6
CDR3: CSARDAGANVLTF
DNA: TGCAGTGCTAGAGATGCTGGGGCCAACGTCCTGACTTTC

V: TRBV5-8
D: .
size: .
J: TRBJ1-5
CDR3: CASSPDPGGNQPQHF
DNA: TGTGCCAGCAGCCCTGACCCAGGGGGCAATCAGCCCCAGCATTTT

V: TRBV24-1
D: TRBD1
size: .
J: TRBJ2-7
CDR3: CATSDSQGQGREQYF
DNA: TGTGCCACCAGTGATTCTCAGGGACAGGGGCGCGAGCAGTACTTC